The TCR beta chain described here comes from a study of T cells in Graves' hyperthyroidism and ophthalmopathy (dated by TCRdb to between 2018 and 2020). Broadly, across the study: Peripheral blood was collected at initial diagnosis, before any treatment. To identify distinguishing TCR V-J signatures, a discovery cohort of about 100 patients was used, comprising 43 with Graves' ophthalmopathy and around 60 with stable Graves' hyperthyroidism. Whether ophthalmopathy could be predicted prospectively was tested in an independent validation cohort made up of about 20 hyperthyroidism patients plus 17 patients who later progressed to ophthalmopathy. For training and testing, the 100 or so patients in the discovery cohort were randomly divided in a 7:3 ratio. In about 6 Graves' hyperthyroidism patients, the study also compared T-cell repertoires from thyroid tissue with T-cell repertoires from blood. Once sampling was done, hyperthyroidism patients were given methimazole at a starting dose of 30 mg daily, whereas ophthalmopathy patients were given high-dose intravenous methylprednisolone. TCR Vbeta CDR3 sequencing of roughly 140 peripheral blood samples (fewer than 45 ophthalmopathy, 75 to 80 hyperthyroidism and roughly 17 progressor patients) is reported in the paper.

Graves' hyperthyroidism was defined as stable when no progression to ophthalmopathy occurred over 18 months of follow-up. The hyperthyroidism patients were between 18 and 65 years old and newly diagnosed, with a disease duration of less than 2 months. Exclusion was applied to patients with uncontrolled infections, other autoimmune diseases, pregnancy or lactation. Diagnoses were established on the basis of clinical symptoms, serum thyroxine and TRAb, thyroid ultrasound, and orbital computed tomography. PBMCs were separated from roughly 10 ml of fresh peripheral blood using Ficoll-Paque density gradient centrifugation. Total RNA was extracted with Trizol reagent, and quality was checked on an Agilent 2100 Bioanalyzer. From the cysteine up to the phenylalanine, the CDR3 has a length of 17 residues. Of the read, only the CDR3 DNA is kept; its 51 bases are in frame from base 1. V sheds 0 bases and J sheds 1 base, leaving 15 bases between their ends. According to the germline V gene, CDR1 reads MNHEY and CDR2 reads SVGEGT.

Study-wide conclusions, independent of this receptor: In validation, progression to ophthalmopathy was predicted by the model with roughly 71% sensitivity and 72% to 80% specificity, a median of roughly 6 months before onset. Ophthalmopathy was separated from stable hyperthyroidism by a 13 V-J signature model, with approximately 90% sensitivity and roughly 84% specificity obtained in cross-validation and 80%/75% obtained in testing. Most expanded thyroid clonotypes (frequency above 0.001) were also detected in blood, suggesting blood repertoires may reflect thyroid immune responses. Sample size was not statistically predetermined, and investigators were not blinded to group allocation.

The TCR beta CDR3 regions were amplified from RNA transcripts. A first-round RT-PCR of the TCR CDR3 used the HTBI primer set with the Qiagen OneStep RT-PCR kit. The libraries were constructed in a second round of multiplex PCR and then size-selected and purified. The libraries were sequenced on an Illumina HiSeq2000 using paired-end 100 bp reads. The authors' analysis ran thus. Raw data were processed with SOAPnuke, discarding reads with adapters, uncalled bases, mean Phred below 15, or no exact constant-primer or identifier match. COPE v1.2.5 was used to merge high-quality paired reads, and clonotypes were defined as unique nucleotide sequences. MiTCR v1.1 was used to align the clonotypes against IMGT TRBV, TRBD and TRBJ reference segments. Analysis was restricted to V-J combinations with a frequency above 0.0001, which covered about 99% of repertoires. A TCS score was defined as the ratio between F50 (clonal expansion) and ExV (chaos), using BLOSUM62-based TCRdist between CDR3 peptides within each V-J. Welch's t-statistics and random forest reduced fewer than 600 V-J features to 13, which were used in a naive Bayes classifier (R e1071). TCRdb reran the public reads through fastp at Q25 and MiXCR, keeping productive beta chains. Each entry merges the rows of one CDR3 protein and shows their most common DNA and genes. The V and J calls follow TCRdb's processing rather than the paper's. The sample contains about 380,000 distinct CDR3 sequences, approximately 14% of them found a single time. Together, the top ten hold 9.5% to 12% of the sample.

This clonotype was observed at least ten times. The specificity of this receptor is unknown. No base-level quality is on record; no much larger clone is a single base apart. Specimen: blood. This receptor was obtained from a woman aged 60-75 years with Graves' hyperthyroidism. This receptor chain uses TRBV6-2 or TRBV6-3 and TRBJ1-1, with TRBD1 perhaps the D gene, on 5 matching bases. The nucleotides are TGTGCCAGCAGTTACTCGGGTCTGGGGACCGGGAACACTGAAGCTTTCTTT. It translates as CASSYSGLGTGNTEAFF.